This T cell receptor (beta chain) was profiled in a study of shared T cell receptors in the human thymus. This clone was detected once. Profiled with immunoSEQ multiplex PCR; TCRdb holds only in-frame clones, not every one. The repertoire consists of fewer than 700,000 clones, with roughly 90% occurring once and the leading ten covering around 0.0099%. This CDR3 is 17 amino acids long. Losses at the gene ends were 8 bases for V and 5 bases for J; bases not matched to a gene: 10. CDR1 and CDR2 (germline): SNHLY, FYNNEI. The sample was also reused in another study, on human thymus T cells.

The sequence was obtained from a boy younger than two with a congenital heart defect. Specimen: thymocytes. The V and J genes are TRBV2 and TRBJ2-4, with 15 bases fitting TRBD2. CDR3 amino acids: CASRRGTSGRCENIQYF. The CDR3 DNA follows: TGTGCCAGCCGCCGAGGGACTAGCGGGAGGTGCGAAAACATTCAGTACTTC.